Presented here are 17 T cell receptor beta chains from one specimen sequenced in a study of blood T cells in healthy people across ages. It was with a sample-barcoded 5' primer and a J-beta primer mix that a second PCR of roughly 6 to 11 cycles was run. Each CDR3 protein is one row after TCRdb ran MiXCR on the 5' RACE reads. The sample yields 900,000 to 950,000 distinct CDR3 sequences, around 29% seen once. In addition, the sample was reused for a study of T cells of mothers and their children.

The specimen sequenced was blood. The receptors come from a woman aged 40-49 years in good health.

The chain combines TRBV29-1 with TRBJ1-2; 8 nucleotides line up with TRBD1. Germline V gene sequence: CDR1 SQVTM, CDR2 ANQGSEA. The CDR3 is 15 residues long. V lost 6 bases, J lost 4 bases, and 13 bases stayed unmatched. The chain's CDR3 is CSVPSRTGSLYGYTF. In nucleotides, the CDR3 is TGCAGCGTCCCCTCCCGGACAGGGTCCCTCTATGGCTACACCTTC.

The table lists this clonotype with a few counts. The chain carries TRBV6-2 or TRBV6-3 and TRBJ1-5; D remains unclear. Per germline, CDR1 MNHEY and CDR2 SVGEGT. The ends were cut back, 6 bases at V and 1 base at J, with 13 bases in the middle. This CDR3 is built from 15 residues. The CDR3 loop reads CASRQDKFSNQPQHF. Here the CDR3 DNA reads TGTGCCAGCAGACAAGACAAGTTCAGCAATCAGCCCCAGCATTTT.

In its sample, this clonotype was seen many times. This chain uses TRBV18 with TRBJ2-3; 7 positions agree with TRBD1. Germline CDR1 KGHSH, CDR2 LQKENI. V was clipped by 4 bases and J by 0 bases; unmatched bases: 4. The CDR3 totals 15 residues. CDR3 loop: CASSRDRDSTDTQYF. The CDR3 bases are TGTGCCAGCTCACGGGACAGAGATAGCACAGATACGCAGTATTTT.

The chain recombines TRBV29-1 with TRBJ2-5; TRBD2 might be the D (6 bases). The J call may not be correct, given that the DNA end is closer to TRBJ2-7. Germline V lookup: CDR1 SQVTM, CDR2 ANQGSEA. This CDR3 has 11 amino acids. The CDR3 loop is CSVRRGHEQYF. Here the CDR3 DNA reads TGCAGCGTTAGGAGGGGCCACGAGCAGTACTTC.

This clonotype showed up just a few times. The chain is built from TRBV12-3 or TRBV12-4 and TRBJ1-2; no clear D gene. Trimming took off 3 bases at V and 4 bases at J, with 12 bases between the two ends. This CDR3 is built from 14 residues. CDR3 nucleotides: TGTGCCAGCAGTTTGGAGTTAAATCCCTATGGCTACACCTTC. It encodes CASSLELNPYGYTF.

The chain uses TRBV7-9 and TRBJ2-7; a weak D match, TRBD2 (6 bases). V lost 5 bases and J 2 bases, leaving 16 bases between the germline ends. In germline, CDR1 is SEHNR, CDR2 FQNEAQ (reference sequence). The CDR3 has 15 residues. The DNA for the CDR3 is TGTGCCAGCAGCCTTGGGGGGTCCCATACCTACGAGCAGTACTTC. It yields the protein CASSLGGSHTYEQYF.

This clonotype was seen a handful of times. The chain combines TRBV7-2 with TRBJ1-4; D is unresolved. This CDR3 spans 13 amino acids. With 5 bases removed from V and 7 bases from J, the gap between germline ends came to 11 bases. The germline V gene has CDR1 SGHTA and CDR2 FQGNSA. The CDR3 is CASSGSTGEKLFF. The CDR3 DNA reads as TGTGCCAGCAGCGGGTCCACGGGTGAAAAACTGTTTTTT.

This clonotype was seen at least ten times. The CDR3 nucleotides are TGTGCCAGCAGCTACGGGGGGGCCAACGTCCTGACTTTC. Its protein is CASSYGGANVLTF. This chain connects TRBV7-9 to TRBJ2-6, with D unclear. V lost 4 bases, J lost 4 bases, and 5 bases lay in between. Germline CDR1 reads SEHNR; CDR2 reads FQNEAQ (reference sequence). This CDR3 comprises 13 residues.

Many counts were recorded for this clonotype. The CDR3 DNA reads as TGTGCCAGCAGCCTAGACAGCACCAATGAGCAGTTCTTC. It encodes CASSLDSTNEQFF. The gene calls are TRBV12-3 or TRBV12-4 and TRBJ2-1, with D tentatively TRBD1 (5 bases). The CDR3 has 13 amino acids. Deletions cut 6 bases from V and 6 bases from J, with 12 bases between.

This clonotype was recorded at least ten times. V is TRBV9 and J is TRBJ2-6; D is uncertain. The CDR3 is 14 amino acids. Trimming shortened V by 2 bases and J by 4 bases, and 7 bases separated the two germline ends. Germline CDR1 is SGDLS and CDR2 is YYNGEE. CDR3 sequence reads: CASSVRTGANVLTF. CDR3 bases: TGTGCCAGCAGCGTGAGAACCGGGGCCAACGTCCTGACTTTC.

This clonotype was observed at least ten times. The chain has TRBV29-1 and TRBJ2-7; unclear D gene. V was cut by 4 bases and J by 6 bases, with 13 bases left in between. Germline V gene data show CDR1 as SQVTM and CDR2 as ANQGSEA. The CDR3 covers 12 residues. This chain's CDR3 is CSVVGVGREQYF. The CDR3 region has the DNA TGCAGCGTTGTTGGGGTGGGTCGCGAGCAGTACTTC.

V is TRBV27 and J is TRBJ2-3, with 10 positions matching TRBD2. CDR3 length equals 16 residues. Looked up from germline, CDR1 is MNHEY and CDR2 is SMNVEV (reference sequence). J gave up 2 bases and V 2 bases, and 4 bases lay outside the gene matches. The CDR3 is CASSLELAGFTDTQYF. The CDR3 DNA reads TGTGCCAGCAGTTTAGAACTAGCGGGGTTCACAGATACGCAGTATTTT.

This clonotype was seen repeatedly, ten times or more. The CDR3, as DNA: TGTGCCAGCAGAGCTCAGCACCAAGAGACCCAGTACTTC. The encoded protein is CASRAQHQETQYF. The chain uses TRBV12-3 or TRBV12-4 and TRBJ2-5; no clear D gene. V was shortened by 6 bases and J by 0 bases, with 8 bases between the two germline ends. The CDR3 consists of 13 residues.

This clonotype occurred many times. V and J are TRBV6-6 and TRBJ2-3, with 7 bases that match TRBD2. The CDR3 sequence is 15 residues long. After removal of 2 bases from V and 2 bases from J, the junction contained 4 bases not matched to a gene. The germline gives CDR1 MNHNY, CDR2 SVGAGI (reference sequence). In DNA, the CDR3 is TGTGCCAGCAGTTACGAAGCGGGGCTCACAGATACGCAGTATTTT. This sequence encodes CASSYEAGLTDTQYF.

CDR3 DNA sequence: TGCGCCAGCAGCCCTAAGACGGGGAGCTTCTCCTACAATGAGCAGTTCTTC. Residues: CASSPKTGSFSYNEQFF. The rearrangement uses TRBV4-3 and TRBJ2-1, with D possibly matching TRBD2 (5 bases). CDR1 LGHNA and CDR2 YSLEER come from the germline V gene. The CDR3 is 17 residues long. V was shortened by 4 bases and J by 0 bases, with 16 bases between the two germline ends.

Notes on this clonotype: A much larger clone is a single base away; this may be a read error. The rearrangement links TRBV7-2 to TRBJ2-3; 7 bases align to TRBD1. The CDR3 runs to 14 residues. CDR1 and CDR2 (germline): SGHTA, FQGNSA. CDR3 in DNA: TGTGCCAGCAGCTCGGGACAGCCCCCAGATACGCGGTATTTT. It specifies CASSSGQPPDTRYF.

This clonotype has a count of ten or more. This chain uses TRBV7-6 with TRBJ2-7; D not resolved. Germline assignment: CDR1 SGHVS and CDR2 FNYEAQ. The ends were cut back, 0 bases at V and 1 base at J, with 7 bases in the middle. The CDR3 is 14 residues long. The CDR3 DNA sequence: TGTGCCAGCAGCTTAGCGGATGGTTCCTACGAGCAGTACTTC. This encodes CASSLADGSYEQYF.